The 18 T cell receptor beta chains in this list originate from one sample, sequenced in a study of T cell responses to AZD1222 COVID-19 vaccine (dated by TCRdb to 2020 to 2023). Library method: the immunoSEQ multiplex PCR assay. TCRdb took over this immuneACCESS table, retaining in-frame rearrangements with V and J assigned. Such tables are incomplete; in checked studies, under half of the missing clones stem from an unresolved V gene, and the remainder is unexplained. The sample has approximately 73,000 clones on record, around 83% of them singletons. Approximately 9.8% of the sample is in the top ten clones. In light of the paper, this sample's time point label describes: baseline before first vaccination. The sample was peripheral blood, taken on day 0 of AZD1222 vaccination. Receptor source: an adult in good health.

V usage is TRBV5-1 and J usage is TRBJ2-7; D gene unclear. Trimming stripped 4 bases from V and 2 bases from J, with 16 bases between. CDR1 is SGHRS and CDR2 is YFSETQ in the germline V gene. This CDR3 comprises 15 residues. As DNA, the CDR3 is TGCGCCAGCAGCGAGGAAGGACCTCCGGCCTACGAGCAGTACTTC. Amino acid sequence: CASSEEGPPAYEQYF.

In DNA form, the CDR3 reads TGTGCCAGCAGCCAAGGGGCAGGCTATAATTCACCCCTCCACTTT. Its protein product is CASSQGAGYNSPLHF. The chain has TRBV4-2 and TRBJ1-6; D is unresolved. CDR3 length equals 15 residues. V gave up 1 base and J gave up 3 bases, with 7 bases separating them. CDR1 and CDR2 (germline): LGHNA, YNFKEQ.

The chain carries TRBV18 and TRBJ2-7; D gene ambiguous. Germline CDR1 is KGHSH and CDR2 is LQKENI. This CDR3 is built from 12 residues. Trimming left V 2 bases short and J 6 bases short, with 8 bases between. CDR3 residues: CASSPGSPEQYF. CDR3 nucleotide sequence: TGTGCCAGCTCACCAGGATCACCCGAGCAGTACTTC.

This clone was seen a handful of times. This rearrangement joins TRBV5-5 to TRBJ1-1, with 7 positions matching TRBD1. The CDR3 is made up of 13 amino acids. After removal of 1 base from V and 7 bases from J, the junction contained 4 bases not matched to a gene. CDR1 SGHKS and CDR2 YYEKEE come from the germline V gene (reference sequence). DNA for the CDR3: TGTGCCAGCAGCTTGATGAGGGACAGTGAAGCTTTCTTT. This encodes CASSLMRDSEAFF.

This chain links TRBV4-1 with TRBJ2-6; no reliable D call. V lost 2 bases and J lost 0, with 2 bases in between. Per the germline V gene, CDR1 is MGHRA and CDR2 is YSYEKL. There are 14 residues in the CDR3. CDR3: CASSQHSGANVLTF. CDR3 DNA: TGCGCCAGCAGCCAACACTCTGGGGCCAACGTCCTGACTTTC.

This chain uses TRBV5-1 with TRBJ2-5; 7 bases are shared with TRBD2. Germline V gene sequence: CDR1 SGHRS, CDR2 YFSETQ. V shed 4 bases and J 5 bases; nucleotides not matched to a gene: 11. This CDR3 spans 15 amino acids. DNA of the CDR3: TGCGCCAGCAGCCCCGGACTAGTTTCTGTGGAGACCCAGTACTTC. This codes for CASSPGLVSVETQYF. The full variable domain, with the rest looked up from reference TRBV5-1 and TRBJ2-5, is KAGVTQTPRYLIKTRGQQVTLSCSPISGHRSVSWYQQTPGQGLQFLFEYFSETQRNKGNFPGRFSGRQFSNSRSEMNVSTLELGDSALYLCASSPGLVSVETQYFGPGTRLLVL.

The gene calls are TRBV10-3 and TRBJ1-1; D is unresolved. CDR1 and CDR2 (germline): ENHRY, SYGVKD. The germline V and J ends were trimmed by 9 bases and 6 bases, with 11 bases remaining between them. The CDR3 is made up of 11 amino acids. CDR3 coding DNA: TGTGCCATGCGTAACAGTGCTGAAGCTTTCTTT. This gives the protein CAMRNSAEAFF.

CDR3 in DNA: TGTGCCAGCAGATTTAAGACAGGGGGTACGCGCGAGCAGTACTTC. Translating gives CASRFKTGGTREQYF. The chain couples TRBV6-5 to TRBJ2-7; 9 nucleotides line up with TRBD1. V shed 6 bases, J shed 6 bases, and the junction held 12 bases outside the gene matches. CDR1 is MNHEY and CDR2 is SVGAGI in the germline V gene. The length of the CDR3 is 15 residues.

V and J are TRBV13 and TRBJ2-5; 7 bases are shared with TRBD2. V lost 6 bases, J lost 2 bases, and 9 bases stayed unmatched. The CDR3 extends over 15 amino acids. Germline V gene lookup returns CDR1 PRHDT and CDR2 FYEKMQ (reference sequence). CDR3 in DNA: TGTGCCAGCAGTCCCGGGGGGAATGGACAAGAGACCCAGTACTTC. Its protein is CASSPGGNGQETQYF.

The chain combines TRBV10-2 with TRBJ1-6; D possibly corresponds to TRBD1 (5 bases). V was cut by 7 bases and J by 9 bases, with 16 bases left in between. The CDR3 loop spans 14 amino acids. Germline V gene lookup returns CDR1 WSHSY and CDR2 SAAADI. CDR3 bases: TGCGCCAGCACATCCGGACCTCAGGGTTCACCCCTCCACTTT. It specifies CASTSGPQGSPLHF.

This chain connects TRBV13 to TRBJ1-2; D call uncertain. Trimming shortened V by 5 bases and J by 7 bases, and 14 bases separated the two germline ends. The length of the CDR3 is 13 residues. Germline V CDR1 and CDR2: PRHDT, FYEKMQ (reference sequence). The CDR3 here is CASSLALNSGYTF. CDR3 nucleotides: TGTGCCAGCAGCCTCGCTTTAAATAGTGGCTACACCTTC. Using reference TRBV13 and TRBJ1-2 for the parts outside the CDR3, the full variable domain is AAGVIQSPRHLIKEKRETATLKCYPIPRHDTVYWYQQGPGQDPQFLISFYEKMQSDKGSIPDRFSAQQFSDYHSELNMSSLELGDSALYFCASSLALNSGYTFGSGTRLTVV.

The V and J genes are TRBV7-9 and TRBJ1-1; possibly TRBD1 for D (5 bases). The CDR3 runs to 13 residues. The germline gives CDR1 SEHNR, CDR2 FQNEAQ (reference sequence). With 4 bases removed from V and 10 bases from J, the gap between germline ends came to 16 bases. The CDR3 is CASSSKQTVGAFF. CDR3 bases: TGTGCCAGCAGCTCAAAACAGACAGTTGGAGCTTTCTTT.

V is TRBV28 and J is TRBJ1-4; a weak D match, TRBD1 (6 bases). Looked up from germline, CDR1 is MDHEN and CDR2 is SYDVKM. The V gene lost 6 bases and the J gene lost 8 bases, with 16 bases spanning the gap. CDR3 size: 14 residues. This CDR3 is CASSLGQSREKLFF. The DNA of the CDR3 is TGTGCCAGCAGCCTGGGACAATCAAGAGAAAAACTGTTTTTT.

The chain has TRBV4-3 and TRBJ1-1, with TRBD1 identical over 8 bases. The CDR3 loop spans 13 amino acids. CDR1 and CDR2 (germline): LGHNA, YSLEER. V trimming: 6 bases; J trimming: 4 bases; junction bases outside the gene matches: 4. The CDR3 loop is CASRLQGATEAFF. Written as DNA, the CDR3 is TGCGCCAGCAGACTGCAGGGGGCCACTGAAGCTTTCTTT.

This clone came up a few times. The chain combines TRBV10-1 with TRBJ2-1, with 14 nucleotides matching TRBD2. The germline gives CDR1 WNHNN, CDR2 SYGVQD (reference sequence). The CDR3 extends over 15 amino acids. V lost 2 bases and J lost 7; bases outside the gene matches: 1. CDR3 loop: CASSEGTSGGNEQFF. In DNA, the CDR3 is TGCGCCAGCAGTGAGGGGACTAGCGGGGGTAATGAGCAGTTCTTC.

The genes are TRBV29-1 and TRBJ1-2; D is unclear. The CDR3 has 12 residues. The germline V and J ends were trimmed by 1 base and 7 bases, with 10 bases remaining between them. Germline CDR1 SQVTM, CDR2 ANQGSEA. DNA for the CDR3: TGCAGCGTTGAAGTCGTGTGGCTTGGCTACACCTTC. This encodes CSVEVVWLGYTF.

The CDR3 loop reads CASSLNSGNTIYF. The CDR3 DNA is TGTGCCAGCAGCCTAAACTCTGGAAACACCATATATTTT. The chain employs TRBV11-2 and TRBJ1-3; D unclear. Trimming stripped 5 bases from V and 0 bases from J, with 5 bases between. The germline V gene has CDR1 SGHAT and CDR2 FQNNGV. The CDR3 extends over 13 amino acids.

The chain couples TRBV19 to TRBJ1-5; D gene uncertain. The germline V gene encodes CDR1 LNHDA and CDR2 SQIVND (reference sequence). Trimming pared 3 bases from V and 5 bases from J, leaving 11 bases between. The CDR3 totals 14 residues. The CDR3 DNA follows: TGTGCCAGTAGTATCTCTCAGGACTATCAGCCCCAGCATTTT. Residues: CASSISQDYQPQHF.